Here is one T cell receptor beta chain with its context. CDR1 and CDR2 from the germline V gene are SGHRS and YFSETQ. With 4 bases clipped from V and 0 bases from J, the junction kept 4 bases outside the gene matches. The length of the CDR3 is 16 residues. This specimen belongs to a study of blood T cell repertoires in COVID-19. Across the study: The United States, Italy and Spain were the sources of the acute and convalescent COVID-19 samples. Nucleic acid was either cDNA or gDNA, and it came from T cells, B-cell-depleted T cells, or PBMCs.

Original handling: It was from reference gene primer amplification that nucleated cell counts were estimated. This table comes from immunoSEQ multiplex PCR, and its TCRdb copy is limited to in-frame clones, with some not included. V and J calls and clone size come straight from that table; D and trimming were deduced from the DNA. The table has hundreds of thousands of clones, roughly 88% seen once; the top ten hold approximately 7%. Sequencing input: peripheral blood. The sequence came from a woman under 40 who had recovered from COVID-19. The chain carries TRBV5-1 and TRBJ2-5, with 12 bases aligning to TRBD2. DNA of the CDR3: TGCGCCAGCAGCCTCGGGACTAGCGGGTACCAAGAGACCCAGTACTTC. Its translation is CASSLGTSGYQETQYF.